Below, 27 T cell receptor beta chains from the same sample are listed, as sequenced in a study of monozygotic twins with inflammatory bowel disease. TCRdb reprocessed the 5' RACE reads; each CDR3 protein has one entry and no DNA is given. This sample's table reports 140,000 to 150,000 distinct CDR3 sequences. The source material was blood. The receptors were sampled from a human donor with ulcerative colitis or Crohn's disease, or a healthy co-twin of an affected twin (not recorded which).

The CDR3 loop is CASSLVPGTNTEAFF. This chain uses TRBV5-1 with TRBJ1-1; TCRdb outputs TRBD1, but without DNA this stays unchecked. The CDR3 loop spans 15 amino acids. The germline CDR1 and CDR2 sequences are SGHRS and YFSETQ. Full variable domain (missing parts from reference TRBV5-1 and TRBJ1-1): KAGVTQTPRYLIKTRGQQVTLSCSPISGHRSVSWYQQTPGQGLQFLFEYFSETQRNKGNFPGRFSGRQFSNSRSEMNVSTLELGDSALYLCASSLVPGTNTEAFFGQGTRLTVV.

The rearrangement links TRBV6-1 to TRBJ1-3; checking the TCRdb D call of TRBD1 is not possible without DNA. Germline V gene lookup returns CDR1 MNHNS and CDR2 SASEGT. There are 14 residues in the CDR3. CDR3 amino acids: CASSTGSSGNTIYF.

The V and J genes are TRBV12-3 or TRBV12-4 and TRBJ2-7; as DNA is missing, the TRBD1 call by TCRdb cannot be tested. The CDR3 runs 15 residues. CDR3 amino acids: CASNPDRGATNEQYF.

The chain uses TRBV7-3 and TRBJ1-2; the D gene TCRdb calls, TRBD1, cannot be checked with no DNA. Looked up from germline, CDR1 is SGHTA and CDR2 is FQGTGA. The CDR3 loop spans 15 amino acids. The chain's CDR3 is CASSLTPGPNYGYTF.

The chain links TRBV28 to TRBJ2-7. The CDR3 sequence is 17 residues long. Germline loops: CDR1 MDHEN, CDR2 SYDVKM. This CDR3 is CASSFVYSWTISYEQYF.

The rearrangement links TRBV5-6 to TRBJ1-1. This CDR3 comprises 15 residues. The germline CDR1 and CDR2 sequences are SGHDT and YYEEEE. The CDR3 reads CASSSTTEGVAEAFF. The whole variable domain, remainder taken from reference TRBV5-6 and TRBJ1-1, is DAGVTQSPTHLIKTRGQQVTLRCSPKSGHDTVSWYQQALGQGPQFIFQYYEEEERQRGNFPDRFSGHQFPNYSSELNVNALLLGDSALYLCASSSTTEGVAEAFFGQGTRLTVV.

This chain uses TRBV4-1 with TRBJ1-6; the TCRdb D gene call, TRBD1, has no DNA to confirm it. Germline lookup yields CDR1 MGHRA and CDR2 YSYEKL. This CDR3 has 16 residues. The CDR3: CASSLARGTSTSPLHF.

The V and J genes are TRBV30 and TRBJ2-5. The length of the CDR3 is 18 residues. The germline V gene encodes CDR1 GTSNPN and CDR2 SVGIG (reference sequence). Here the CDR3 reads CAGRRGRLGLGVQETQYF.

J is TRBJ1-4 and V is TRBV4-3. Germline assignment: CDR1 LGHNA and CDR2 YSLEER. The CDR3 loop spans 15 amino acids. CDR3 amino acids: CASSQETLSLEKLFF.

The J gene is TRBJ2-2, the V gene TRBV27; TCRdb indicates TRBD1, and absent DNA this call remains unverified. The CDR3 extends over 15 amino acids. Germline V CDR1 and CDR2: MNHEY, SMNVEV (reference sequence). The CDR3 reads CASSFARVDTGELFF.

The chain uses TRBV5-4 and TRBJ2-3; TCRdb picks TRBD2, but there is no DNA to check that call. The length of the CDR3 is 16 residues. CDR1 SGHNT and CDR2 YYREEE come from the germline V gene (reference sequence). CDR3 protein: CASSLRTSGSTDTQYF. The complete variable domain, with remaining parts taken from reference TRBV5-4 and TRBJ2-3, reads ETGVTQSPTHLIKTRGQQVTLRCSSQSGHNTVSWYQQALGQGPQFIFQYYREEENGRGNFPPRFSGLQFPNYSSELNVNALELDDSALYLCASSLRTSGSTDTQYFGPGTRLTVL.

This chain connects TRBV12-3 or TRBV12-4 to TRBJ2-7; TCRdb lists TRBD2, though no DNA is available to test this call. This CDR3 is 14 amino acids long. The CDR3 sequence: CASRGGLAGYEQYF.

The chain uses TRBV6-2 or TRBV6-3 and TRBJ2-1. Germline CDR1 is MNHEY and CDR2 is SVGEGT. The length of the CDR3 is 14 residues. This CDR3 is CASSYSIADNEQFF.

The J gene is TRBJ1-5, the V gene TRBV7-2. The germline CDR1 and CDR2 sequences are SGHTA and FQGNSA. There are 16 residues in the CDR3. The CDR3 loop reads CASSPRGGPSNQPQHF.

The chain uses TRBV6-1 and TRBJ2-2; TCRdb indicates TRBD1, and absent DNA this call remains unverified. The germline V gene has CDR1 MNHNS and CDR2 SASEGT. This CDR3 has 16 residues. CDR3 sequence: CASRFRVDLNTGELFF.

The CDR3 loop is CASNAGLGDQPQHF. The J gene is TRBJ1-5, the V gene TRBV2. The CDR3 is 14 residues long. Germline loops: CDR1 SNHLY, CDR2 FYNNEI.

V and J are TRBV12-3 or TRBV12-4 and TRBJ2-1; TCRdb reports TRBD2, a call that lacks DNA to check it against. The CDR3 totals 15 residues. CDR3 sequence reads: CASGARTSGNNEQFF.

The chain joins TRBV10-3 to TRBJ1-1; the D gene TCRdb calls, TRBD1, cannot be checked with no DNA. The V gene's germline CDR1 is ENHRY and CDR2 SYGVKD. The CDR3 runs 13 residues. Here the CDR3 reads CAISVMQGTEAFF.

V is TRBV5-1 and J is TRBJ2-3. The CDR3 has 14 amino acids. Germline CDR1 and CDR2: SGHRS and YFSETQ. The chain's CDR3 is CASSLEPNTDTQYF.

This CDR3 reads CASSWIASDEQYF. The genes are TRBV5-1 and TRBJ2-7; TCRdb calls TRBD2, which cannot be checked without DNA. Germline lookup yields CDR1 SGHRS and CDR2 YFSETQ. CDR3 length equals 13 residues.

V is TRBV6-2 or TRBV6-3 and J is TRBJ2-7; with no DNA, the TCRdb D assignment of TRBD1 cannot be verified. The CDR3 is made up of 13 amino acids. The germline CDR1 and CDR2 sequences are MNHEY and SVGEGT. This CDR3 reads CASSYNRANEQYF.

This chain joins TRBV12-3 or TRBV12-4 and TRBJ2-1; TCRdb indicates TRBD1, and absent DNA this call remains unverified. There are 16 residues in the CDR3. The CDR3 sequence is CASSPGDPSSYNEQFF.

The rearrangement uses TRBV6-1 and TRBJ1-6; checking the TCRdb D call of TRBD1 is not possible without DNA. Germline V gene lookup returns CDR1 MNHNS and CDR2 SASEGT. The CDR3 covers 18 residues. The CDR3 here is CASRPQGRGAAYNSPLHF.

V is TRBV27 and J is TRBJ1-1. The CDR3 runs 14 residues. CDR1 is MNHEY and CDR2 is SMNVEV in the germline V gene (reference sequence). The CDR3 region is CASLSGAANTEAFF.

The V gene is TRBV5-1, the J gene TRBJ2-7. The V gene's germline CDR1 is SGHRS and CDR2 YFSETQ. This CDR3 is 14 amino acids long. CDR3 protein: CASSFGQADYEQYF.

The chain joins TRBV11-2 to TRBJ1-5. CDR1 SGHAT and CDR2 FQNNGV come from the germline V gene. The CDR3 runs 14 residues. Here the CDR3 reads CASSLAGPSQPQHF.

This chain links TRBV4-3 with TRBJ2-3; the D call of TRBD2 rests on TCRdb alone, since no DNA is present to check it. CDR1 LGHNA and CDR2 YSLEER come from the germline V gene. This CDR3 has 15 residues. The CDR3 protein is CASSQETGAIDTQYF.